Listed here are 18 T cell receptor beta chains from one sample, sequenced in a study of T cells in Graves' hyperthyroidism and ophthalmopathy. RNA transcripts served as the template for amplifying TCR beta CDR3 regions. HTBI primers were employed in a first-round RT-PCR of the TCR CDR3. TCRdb reprocessed the multiplex PCR reads with MiXCR, giving one entry per CDR3 protein. Here the sample spans hundreds of thousands of distinct CDR3 sequences, 15% to 17% being singletons. Sequencing was performed on blood. These TCRs come from a woman aged 18-29 years with Graves' hyperthyroidism.

With respect to this clonotype: A much larger clone differs by one base, so this may be a read error. V is TRBV11-2 and J is TRBJ1-4, with D hard to call. Trimming removed 2 bases at V and 7 bases at J, with 17 bases between. Germline V lookup: CDR1 SGHAT, CDR2 FQNNGV. The CDR3 has 16 residues. DNA of the CDR3: TGTGCCAGCAGCTTAATGTCAGCGACGGGTAGTGAAAAACTGTTTTTT. Its translation is CASSLMSATGSEKLFF.

This clonotype was seen at least ten times. This chain connects TRBV20-1 to TRBJ1-1; 12 bases are shared with TRBD1. Germline loops: CDR1 DFQATT, CDR2 SNEGSKA (reference sequence). The CDR3 runs 18 residues. Trimming cost V 7 bases and J 5 bases; bases outside gene matches: 20. Written as DNA, the CDR3 is TGCAGTGTTCCCCTGCTCCCAGGGACAGGGGGCCGGAGAACTGAAGCTTTCTTT. Translating it yields CSVPLLPGTGGRRTEAFF.

In this sample, this clonotype turned up a few times. This chain uses TRBV4-1 with TRBJ1-6, with D perhaps matching TRBD1 (5 bases). CDR1 is MGHRA and CDR2 is YSYEKL in the germline V gene. V shed 4 bases and J shed 7 bases, with 17 bases lying between them. This CDR3 comprises 16 residues. The CDR3 here is CASSRFGGKSNSPLHF. As DNA, the CDR3 is TGCGCCAGCAGCCGCTTTGGGGGGAAATCGAATTCACCCCTCCACTTT.

CDR3 region: CASSSPQNTEAFF. As DNA, the CDR3 is TGTGCCAGTAGTTCCCCCCAGAACACTGAAGCTTTCTTT. The gene calls are TRBV19 and TRBJ1-1; D unresolved. Germline V CDR1 and CDR2: LNHDA, SQIVND (reference sequence). Trimming stripped 5 bases from V and 1 base from J, with 8 bases between. The CDR3 loop spans 13 amino acids.

In this sample, this clonotype turned up a few times. The CDR3 DNA is TGCGCCAGCTTGCGACAACAAGAGACCCAGTACTTC. This gives the protein CASLRQQETQYF. The genes are TRBV5-1 and TRBJ2-5, with D uncertain. This CDR3 has 12 residues. The germline V gene has CDR1 SGHRS and CDR2 YFSETQ. Between the trimmed V and J ends, which lost 7 bases and 2 bases, there was a span of 9 bases.

The V and J genes are TRBV11-3 and TRBJ2-2, with 14 positions matching TRBD2. The V gene's germline CDR1 is SGHNT and CDR2 YENEEA. J gave up 4 bases and V 5 bases, and 6 bases lay outside the gene matches. The CDR3 has 17 amino acids. The DNA of the CDR3 is TGTGCCAGCAGCCTCAGACTAGCGGGAGGGTCCACCGGGGAGCTGTTTTTT. It specifies CASSLRLAGGSTGELFF.

Many counts were recorded for this clonotype. The rearrangement links TRBV3-1 to TRBJ2-7; weak D call: TRBD1 (5 bases). Germline loops: CDR1 LGHDT, CDR2 YNNKEL (reference sequence). V dropped 4 bases and J dropped 7 bases, with 11 bases sitting between them. CDR3 size: 12 residues. CDR3 sequence reads: CASSLPRGEQYF. CDR3 nucleotide sequence: TGTGCCAGCAGCCTCCCTAGGGGAGAGCAGTACTTC.

Only a few counts were recorded for this clonotype. The J gene is TRBJ2-2, the V gene TRBV6-1; D remains ambiguous. V was trimmed by 10 bases and J by 5 bases, leaving 14 bases between them. Germline loops: CDR1 MNHNS, CDR2 SASEGT. This CDR3 comprises 13 residues. This chain's CDR3 is CATTRKTTGELFF. CDR3 bases: TGTGCCACCACGAGGAAGACGACCGGGGAGCTGTTTTTT.

V is TRBV4-2 and J is TRBJ2-7; D is unresolved. This CDR3 comprises 14 residues. CDR1 is LGHNA, CDR2 YNFKEQ, per germline. V dropped 5 bases and J dropped 2 bases, with 13 bases sitting between them. The chain's CDR3 is CASSSRTAAYEQYF. DNA of the CDR3: TGTGCCAGCAGCTCCCGGACCGCGGCCTACGAGCAGTACTTC.

This chain links TRBV4-3 with TRBJ1-1; tentatively, D is TRBD1 (5 bases). The germline gives CDR1 LGHNA, CDR2 YSLEER. Trimming left V 1 base short and J 5 bases short, with 14 bases between. The CDR3 has 15 residues. CDR3: CASSQAFTGQTEAFF. The CDR3 DNA follows: TGCGCCAGCAGCCAAGCCTTCACAGGTCAGACTGAAGCTTTCTTT.

Only a few counts were recorded for this clonotype. The rearrangement joins TRBV5-1 to TRBJ2-7; possibly TRBD2 for D (5 bases). The CDR3 contains 13 residues. Trimming left V 2 bases short and J 4 bases short, with 10 bases between. Germline V gives CDR1 SGHRS, CDR2 YFSETQ. The CDR3 nucleotides are TGCGCCAGCAGCTTCGGGGAGATTTACGAGCAGTACTTC. This sequence encodes CASSFGEIYEQYF.

The table lists this clonotype with a count of one. The gene calls are TRBV29-1 and TRBJ2-5; 8 bases fit TRBD1. The CDR3 runs to 11 residues. Germline V gene data show CDR1 as SQVTM and CDR2 as ANQGSEA. The trim removed 7 bases at V and 4 bases at J, leaving 2 bases unmatched. The CDR3 reads CSATGGETQYF. The CDR3 region has the DNA TGCAGCGCCACAGGGGGAGAGACCCAGTACTTC. Using reference TRBV29-1 and TRBJ2-5 for the parts outside the CDR3, the full variable domain is SAVISQKPSRDICQRGTSLTIQCQVDSQVTMMFWYRQQPGQSLTLIATANQGSEATYESGFVIDKFPISRPNLTFSTLTVSNMSPEDSSIYLCSATGGETQYFGPGTRLLVL.

This clonotype has a count of ten or more. The V call is TRBV11-2, the J call TRBJ2-7; D is tentatively TRBD1 or TRBD2 (5 bases each). Germline V gene lookup returns CDR1 SGHAT and CDR2 FQNNGV. This CDR3 region has 13 residues. Trimming stripped 5 bases from V and 3 bases from J, with 11 bases between. The CDR3 is CASSRGDSYEQYF. The CDR3 DNA sequence: TGTGCCAGCAGCCGGGGCGATAGCTACGAGCAGTACTTC.

This clonotype was counted a few times. The chain links TRBV29-1 to TRBJ2-4; 7 bases fit TRBD1. CDR3 size: 13 residues. Germline V lookup: CDR1 SQVTM, CDR2 ANQGSEA. V lost 7 bases and J lost 0; bases outside the gene matches: 3. Here the CDR3 reads CSGRQGAKNIQYF. CDR3 in DNA: TGCAGCGGGAGACAGGGAGCCAAAAACATTCAGTACTTC.

This clonotype was counted between two and nine times. The chain links TRBV9 to TRBJ2-1, with a possible D match to TRBD1 (6 bases). The germline V and J ends were trimmed by 1 base and 2 bases, with 10 bases remaining between them. The germline V gene encodes CDR1 SGDLS and CDR2 YYNGEE. This CDR3 is built from 15 residues. In nucleotides, the CDR3 is TGTGCCAGCAGCGTAATGGGGGACACCTACAATGAGCAGTTCTTC. Residues: CASSVMGDTYNEQFF.

This clonotype was seen repeatedly, ten times or more. The V and J genes are TRBV28 and TRBJ1-1; D remains ambiguous. Germline V gene sequence: CDR1 MDHEN, CDR2 SYDVKM. This CDR3 is built from 14 residues. Trimming took 6 bases from V and 3 from J, leaving 14 bases between them. The CDR3 DNA reads as TGTGCCAGCAGCCCCCCGGCAAGGGACACTGAAGCTTTCTTT. Translated, it gives CASSPPARDTEAFF.

This clonotype was picked up many times. V and J are TRBV2 and TRBJ2-5; 7 bases are a match to TRBD1. V was pared by 7 bases and J by 5 bases, with 4 bases of the junction left unmatched. Germline V gene lookup returns CDR1 SNHLY and CDR2 FYNNEI. This CDR3 region has 12 residues. CDR3 region: CASKGATETQYF. Here the CDR3 DNA reads TGTGCCAGCAAGGGGGCGACGGAGACCCAGTACTTC.

This clonotype has a handful of counts. The chain uses TRBV5-1 and TRBJ2-2; perhaps TRBD1 as D (6 bases). CDR3 length: 14 amino acids. Germline CDR1 is SGHRS and CDR2 is YFSETQ. Trimming cost V 4 bases and J 2 bases, with 9 bases left between them. This CDR3 is CASSRTANTGELFF. The CDR3 nucleotides read TGCGCCAGCAGCAGGACAGCTAACACCGGGGAGCTGTTTTTT.